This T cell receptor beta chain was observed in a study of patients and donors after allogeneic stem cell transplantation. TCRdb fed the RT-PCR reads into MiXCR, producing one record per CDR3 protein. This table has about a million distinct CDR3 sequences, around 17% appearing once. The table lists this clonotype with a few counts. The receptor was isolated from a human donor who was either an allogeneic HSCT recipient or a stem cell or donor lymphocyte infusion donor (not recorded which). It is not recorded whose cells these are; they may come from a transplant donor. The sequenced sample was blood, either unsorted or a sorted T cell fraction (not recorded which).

CDR3 region: CAISRESGSYNEQFF. The CDR3 DNA follows: TGTGCCATCAGTAGGGAGTCCGGCTCCTACAATGAGCAGTTCTTC. V gene TRBV10-3 combines with J gene TRBJ2-1; D might be TRBD2 (5 bases). The V end was cut by 5 bases, the J end by 0 bases, with 11 bases between. Germline V CDR1 and CDR2: ENHRY, SYGVKD. This CDR3 spans 15 amino acids.